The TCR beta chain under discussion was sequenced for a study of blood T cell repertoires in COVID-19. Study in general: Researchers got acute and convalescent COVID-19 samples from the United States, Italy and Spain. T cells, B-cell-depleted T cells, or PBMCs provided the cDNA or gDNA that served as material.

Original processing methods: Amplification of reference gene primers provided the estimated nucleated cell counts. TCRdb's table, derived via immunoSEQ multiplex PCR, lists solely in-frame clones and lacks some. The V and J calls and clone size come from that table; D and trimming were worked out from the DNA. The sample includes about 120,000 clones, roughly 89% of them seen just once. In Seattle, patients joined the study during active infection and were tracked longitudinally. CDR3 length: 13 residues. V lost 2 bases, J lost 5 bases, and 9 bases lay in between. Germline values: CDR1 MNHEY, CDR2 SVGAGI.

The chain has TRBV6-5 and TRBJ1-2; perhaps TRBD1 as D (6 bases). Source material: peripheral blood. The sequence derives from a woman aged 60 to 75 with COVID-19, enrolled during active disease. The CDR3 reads CASSYKGGYGYTF. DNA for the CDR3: TGTGCCAGCAGTTACAAGGGGGGGTATGGCTACACCTTC.